This T cell receptor beta chain came from a study of Ad26.COV2.S vaccination and SARS-CoV-2 variants. Clones were sequenced by immunoSEQ multiplex PCR, and TCRdb holds only the in-frame ones, with some missing. The repertoire holds about 250,000 clones, with 70% to 90% as singletons. Treatment: roughly 20 received Ad26.COV2.S at low or high dose, single or two shots; several received placebo; per-sample allocation not given. Material that was analyzed had been drawn on day 63 after the first vaccine or placebo injection. Germline lookup yields CDR1 SGHDT and CDR2 YYEEEE. The CDR3 totals 14 residues. Trimming took 0 bases from V and 0 from J, leaving 3 bases between them.

This receptor was identified in a person between 18 and 65 years old who received the Ad26.COV2.S COVID-19 vaccine or a placebo. The chain combines TRBV5-6 with TRBJ2-2; D gene uncertain. The material was peripheral blood, obtained in a trial of Ad26.COV2.S vaccine versus placebo. In DNA, the CDR3 is TGTGCCAGCAGCTTGGCCACGAACACCGGGGAGCTGTTTTTT. Translated, it gives CASSLATNTGELFF.